The 26 T cell receptor beta chains below come from one sample, sequenced in a study of monozygotic twins with inflammatory bowel disease. TCRdb reprocessed the 5' RACE reads; each CDR3 protein has one entry and no DNA is given. The sample's table shows roughly 320,000 distinct CDR3 sequences. The material sequenced was blood. The receptors were sampled from a human donor with ulcerative colitis or Crohn's disease, or a healthy co-twin of an affected twin (not recorded which).

V and J are TRBV7-9 and TRBJ1-1; TCRdb calls TRBD1, which cannot be checked without DNA. Germline values: CDR1 SEHNR, CDR2 FQNEAQ (reference sequence). The CDR3 contains 17 residues. CDR3: CASSLPNGGMGDTEAFF.

The chain uses TRBV7-6 and TRBJ2-1. Germline CDR1 reads SGHVS; CDR2 reads FNYEAQ. The CDR3 is 14 amino acids. This CDR3 is CASSQPDTYNEQFF. The variable domain in full, with the rest retrieved from reference TRBV7-6 and TRBJ2-1, is GAGVSQSPRYKVTKRGQDVALRCDPISGHVSLYWYRQALGQGPEFLTYFNYEAQQDKSGLPNDRFSAERPEGSISTLTIQRTEQRDSAMYRCASSQPDTYNEQFFGPGTRLTVL.

This chain connects TRBV19 to TRBJ1-5; the TRBD1 assignment by TCRdb is unverifiable without DNA. The CDR3 length is 15 residues. Per germline, CDR1 LNHDA and CDR2 SQIVND (reference sequence). This CDR3 is CASSIDRAENQPQHF.

The J gene is TRBJ2-7, the V gene TRBV11-2; TCRdb names TRBD2, which stays unverified in the absence of DNA. The CDR3 covers 15 residues. Germline values: CDR1 SGHAT, CDR2 FQNNGV. The chain's CDR3 is CASSLVLAGAYEQYF.

This chain links TRBV24-1 with TRBJ2-7; the TCRdb D gene call, TRBD1, has no DNA to confirm it. Per the germline V gene, CDR1 is KGHDR and CDR2 is SFDVKD. The CDR3 has 15 amino acids. CDR3 loop: CATSVGGQATYEQYF.

The chain carries TRBV19 and TRBJ2-1; TCRdb's assignment of TRBD2 cannot be checked, as there is no DNA. Germline V gene data show CDR1 as LNHDA and CDR2 as SQIVND (reference sequence). CDR3 length: 15 amino acids. The CDR3 loop reads CASREQLIGGNEQFF.

The chain joins TRBV4-3 to TRBJ1-1; the TCRdb D gene call, TRBD1, has no DNA to confirm it. The CDR3 loop spans 13 amino acids. The germline CDR1 and CDR2 sequences are LGHNA and YSLEER. The CDR3 here is CASRLDSNTEAFF.

The chain is built from TRBV13 and TRBJ1-6. CDR3 length: 12 residues. The V gene's germline CDR1 is PRHDT and CDR2 FYEKMQ (reference sequence). CDR3 sequence: CASSLEAGPLHF.

The V and J genes are TRBV6-2 or TRBV6-3 and TRBJ1-5; as DNA is missing, the TRBD1 call by TCRdb cannot be tested. Per the germline V gene, CDR1 is MNHEY and CDR2 is SVGEGT. The length of the CDR3 is 16 residues. CDR3 in amino acids: CASSYEMATRVGPQHF.

The rearrangement links TRBV24-1 to TRBJ2-1. Germline V gene sequence: CDR1 KGHDR, CDR2 SFDVKD. The length of the CDR3 is 12 residues. CDR3 in amino acids: CATSDFHNEQFF.

The rearrangement joins TRBV5-1 to TRBJ2-5; the D gene TCRdb calls, TRBD2, cannot be checked with no DNA. This CDR3 spans 15 amino acids. Germline-derived CDR1 and CDR2 are SGHRS and YFSETQ. This CDR3 reads CASSLVSSGEETQYF.

V usage is TRBV4-3 and J usage is TRBJ2-1. This CDR3 spans 13 amino acids. CDR1 is LGHNA, CDR2 YSLEER, per germline. CDR3 region: CASSQQANNEQFF.

This chain links TRBV12-3 or TRBV12-4 with TRBJ1-5; TCRdb returns TRBD1, unconfirmable since there is no DNA. This CDR3 is built from 14 residues. Here the CDR3 reads CASSTQGIRQPQHF.

This chain links TRBV7-3 with TRBJ2-7; the D call from TCRdb, TRBD1, cannot be confirmed without DNA. CDR3 length: 13 amino acids. CDR1 and CDR2 from the germline V gene are SGHTA and FQGTGA. CDR3 in amino acids: CASSRDGRDEQYF.

The rearrangement uses TRBV19 and TRBJ1-2; TCRdb indicates TRBD1, and absent DNA this call remains unverified. This CDR3 spans 12 amino acids. Germline-derived CDR1 and CDR2 are LNHDA and SQIVND (reference sequence). The CDR3 sequence is CASTGQSRGYTF.

The chain employs TRBV12-3 or TRBV12-4 and TRBJ2-2; there is no DNA to check the TCRdb D call of TRBD1. The CDR3 spans 15 residues. The CDR3 sequence: CASSLRTGNTGELFF.

The rearrangement links TRBV18 to TRBJ2-2; TCRdb picks TRBD1, but there is no DNA to check that call. Germline V CDR1 and CDR2: KGHSH, LQKENI. The CDR3 sequence is 15 residues long. This chain's CDR3 is CASSPNDRGHGELFF.

The genes are TRBV9 and TRBJ2-3; as DNA is missing, the TRBD1 call by TCRdb cannot be tested. The germline V gene has CDR1 SGDLS and CDR2 YYNGEE. CDR3 length equals 16 residues. The chain's CDR3 is CASSPPGQGITDTQYF.

The chain couples TRBV6-2 or TRBV6-3 to TRBJ2-7; the D call from TCRdb, TRBD1, cannot be confirmed without DNA. Per germline, CDR1 MNHEY and CDR2 SVGEGT. The length of the CDR3 is 11 residues. The CDR3 protein is CAGGTGYEQYF.

The rearrangement links TRBV20-1 to TRBJ2-7; TCRdb lists TRBD2, though no DNA is available to test this call. From germline, CDR1 is DFQATT and CDR2 SNEGSKA (reference sequence). The CDR3 is made up of 14 amino acids. CDR3 in amino acids: CSARFTSGSYEQYF.

This chain uses TRBV12-3 or TRBV12-4 with TRBJ1-1. CDR3 length: 12 residues. The CDR3 reads CASSLGTVEAFF.

The rearrangement links TRBV7-2 to TRBJ1-6; TCRdb reports TRBD1, a call that lacks DNA to check it against. CDR3 length equals 16 residues. CDR1 SGHTA and CDR2 FQGNSA come from the germline V gene. The CDR3 reads CASSLGGTRAYSPLHF.

The gene calls are TRBV10-3 and TRBJ2-2; as DNA is missing, the TRBD2 call by TCRdb cannot be tested. Germline CDR1 is ENHRY and CDR2 is SYGVKD. The CDR3 length is 15 residues. The CDR3 loop reads CAISDAGGNTGELFF.

The V gene is TRBV7-2, the J gene TRBJ2-1; TCRdb outputs TRBD1, but without DNA this stays unchecked. The CDR3 sequence is 14 residues long. From germline, CDR1 is SGHTA and CDR2 FQGNSA. CDR3 loop: CASSSMTGGNEQFF. The full variable domain, completed using reference TRBV7-2 and TRBJ2-1, is GAGVSQSPSNKVTEKGKDVELRCDPISGHTALYWYRQSLGQGLEFLIYFQGNSAPDKSGLPSDRFSAERTGGSVSTLTIQRTQQEDSAVYLCASSSMTGGNEQFFGPGTRLTVL.

V gene TRBV9 combines with J gene TRBJ2-7; TCRdb picks TRBD2, but there is no DNA to check that call. The germline V gene has CDR1 SGDLS and CDR2 YYNGEE. This CDR3 has 17 amino acids. CDR3 in amino acids: CASSNPNLAGGSYEQYF.

The rearrangement joins TRBV9 to TRBJ2-1. CDR1 is SGDLS and CDR2 is YYNGEE in the germline V gene. The CDR3 is 11 residues long. This chain's CDR3 is CASSERDEQFF.